The 22 T cell receptor beta chains reported below all come from one sample, sequenced in a study of identical twins. MiXCR was run by TCRdb on the 5' RACE reads, yielding one entry per CDR3 protein. The table has 1.5 million to 2 million distinct CDR3 sequences, under 35% seen once. The specimen sequenced was cord blood. The receptor source for this set is a newborn girl in good health.

As for this clonotype: Just one base apart from a much larger clone, this may be a read error. This chain links TRBV29-1 with TRBJ2-7; D is possibly TRBD1 (7 bases). CDR3 size: 15 residues. V gave up 3 bases and J gave up 0 bases, with 15 bases separating them. Germline-derived CDR1 and CDR2 are SQVTM and ANQGSEA. For the CDR3, the DNA is TGCAGCGTTGAGTTCCGGAGGGACAGCTCCTACGAGCAGTACTTC. It specifies CSVEFRRDSSYEQYF.

The sample holds a few counts of this clonotype. The V gene is TRBV7-2, the J gene TRBJ2-3; D may correspond to TRBD1 or TRBD2 (5 bases each). The V gene's germline CDR1 is SGHTA and CDR2 FQGNSA. Trimming cost V 2 bases and J 5 bases, with 17 bases left between them. This CDR3 contains 16 residues. CDR3: CASSLIRTPGGDTQYF. CDR3 coding DNA: TGTGCCAGCAGCTTAATTCGGACACCTGGAGGAGATACGCAGTATTTT.

V usage is TRBV28 and J usage is TRBJ2-3, with a possible D match to TRBD1 (6 bases). This CDR3 contains 13 residues. Trimming removed 7 bases from V and 1 base from J, with 9 bases in between. Germline CDR1 is MDHEN and CDR2 is SYDVKM. CDR3 sequence: CASNEGGTDTQYF. Written as DNA, the CDR3 is TGTGCCAGCAACGAGGGGGGCACAGATACGCAGTATTTT.

The sample holds a few counts of this clonotype. This rearrangement joins TRBV3-1 to TRBJ1-4; 7 bases are a match to TRBD1. Per germline, CDR1 LGHDT and CDR2 YNNKEL (reference sequence). The CDR3 contains 16 residues. The ends lost 1 base at V and 8 bases at J; junction bases unmatched: 10. CDR3: CASSQGTLSGQEKLFF. The CDR3 nucleotides read TGTGCCAGCAGCCAAGGGACGCTTTCGGGACAGGAAAAACTGTTTTTT.

This clonotype was counted only a few times. The chain carries TRBV7-2 and TRBJ2-7, with D hard to call. V shed 4 bases and J shed 1 base, with 5 bases lying between them. Germline CDR1 reads SGHTA; CDR2 reads FQGNSA. This CDR3 is 12 amino acids long. As DNA, the CDR3 is TGTGCCAGCAGCTCGATGTCCTACGAGCAGTACTTC. This sequence encodes CASSSMSYEQYF.

V gene TRBV25-1 combines with J gene TRBJ2-2, with D perhaps matching TRBD1 (5 bases). From germline, CDR1 is MGHDK and CDR2 SYGVNS. The CDR3 spans 12 residues. Trimming took 7 bases from V and 4 from J, leaving 7 bases between them. CDR3 residues: CASNQGTGELFF. In DNA, the CDR3 is TGTGCCAGCAACCAGGGCACCGGGGAGCTGTTTTTT. The variable domain in full, with the rest retrieved from reference TRBV25-1 and TRBJ2-2, is EADIYQTPRYLVIGTGKKITLECSQTMGHDKMYWYQQDPGMELHLIHYSYGVNSTEKGDLSSESTVSRIRTEHFPLTLESARPSHTSQYLCASNQGTGELFFGEGSRLTVL.

The chain couples TRBV7-2 to TRBJ2-5, with unresolved D. Germline V gene sequence: CDR1 SGHTA, CDR2 FQGNSA. The CDR3 has 15 amino acids. Trimming pared 0 bases from V and 1 base from J, leaving 9 bases between. In nucleotides, the CDR3 is TGTGCCAGCAGCTTAGCGGTCGTGGTCCAAGAGACCCAGTACTTC. It codes for CASSLAVVVQETQYF. The full variable domain, in which reference TRBV7-2 and TRBJ2-5 provide the parts outside the CDR3, is GAGVSQSPSNKVTEKGKDVELRCDPISGHTALYWYRQSLGQGLEFLIYFQGNSAPDKSGLPSDRFSAERTGGSVSTLTIQRTQQEDSAVYLCASSLAVVVQETQYFGPGTRLLVL.

The table lists this clonotype with many counts. The CDR3 protein is CASSEWGNGYTF. For the CDR3, the DNA is TGTGCCAGCAGTGAATGGGGTAATGGCTACACCTTC. The chain recombines TRBV25-1 with TRBJ1-2, with D unresolved. Germline CDR1 is MGHDK and CDR2 is SYGVNS. This CDR3 contains 12 residues. Deletions cut 1 base from V and 6 bases from J, with 6 bases between.

The chain carries TRBV5-1 and TRBJ2-3; tentatively, D is TRBD2 (5 bases). The CDR3 runs to 15 residues. The germline gives CDR1 SGHRS, CDR2 YFSETQ. The V end lost 7 bases, the J end lost 4 bases, and 19 bases lay between the germline ends. CDR3 sequence: CASGPVGVAADTQYF. CDR3 bases: TGCGCCAGCGGACCGGTCGGGGTAGCCGCAGATACGCAGTATTTT.

The rearrangement uses TRBV5-5 and TRBJ2-4, with D possibly TRBD2 on 6 matching bases. The germline V gene has CDR1 SGHKS and CDR2 YYEKEE (reference sequence). Trimming removed 4 bases from V and 8 bases from J, with 19 bases in between. This CDR3 spans 15 amino acids. The CDR3 spells CASSAGRGSIDIQYF. The CDR3 nucleotides are TGTGCCAGCAGCGCAGGACGGGGGTCAATAGACATTCAGTACTTC.

Only a few counts were recorded for this clonotype. The rearrangement uses TRBV20-1 and TRBJ1-5; weak D call: TRBD1 (5 bases). The CDR3 is made up of 13 amino acids. Per germline, CDR1 DFQATT and CDR2 SNEGSKA (reference sequence). V lost 2 bases and J 5 bases, leaving 10 bases between the germline ends. The CDR3 nucleotides are TGCAGTGCTAGACCGGGACCCTATCAGCCCCAGCATTTT. Translation: CSARPGPYQPQHF.

The CDR3 protein is CASSLGWRGIGQNHEQYF. The CDR3 nucleotides read TGTGCCAGCAGCTTAGGTTGGCGGGGCATCGGACAGAACCACGAGCAGTACTTC. The chain combines TRBV11-2 with TRBJ2-7; D possibly matches TRBD1 or TRBD2 (6 bases each). The CDR3 is 18 amino acids. Between the trimmed V and J ends, which lost 1 base and 5 bases, there was a span of 24 bases. Per germline, CDR1 SGHAT and CDR2 FQNNGV.

The chain couples TRBV7-2 to TRBJ2-3, with 9 nucleotides matching TRBD2. Germline V gives CDR1 SGHTA, CDR2 FQGNSA. The trim removed 2 bases at V and 2 bases at J, leaving 5 bases unmatched. This CDR3 has 16 residues. The CDR3 sequence: CASSLLAGIYTDTQYF. The CDR3 DNA reads as TGTGCCAGCAGCTTACTAGCGGGGATATACACAGATACGCAGTATTTT.

This clonotype was seen many times. The rearrangement links TRBV5-1 to TRBJ2-7, with D possibly matching TRBD1 (6 bases). CDR1 is SGHRS and CDR2 is YFSETQ in the germline V gene. This CDR3 spans 13 amino acids. V was shortened by 4 bases and J by 2 bases, with 10 bases between the two germline ends. The CDR3 region has the DNA TGCGCCAGCAGCAAGGACAGTCCCTACGAGCAGTACTTC. Its protein product is CASSKDSPYEQYF. Together with reference TRBV5-1 and TRBJ2-7, the CDR3 gives the full variable domain: KAGVTQTPRYLIKTRGQQVTLSCSPISGHRSVSWYQQTPGQGLQFLFEYFSETQRNKGNFPGRFSGRQFSNSRSEMNVSTLELGDSALYLCASSKDSPYEQYFGPGTRLTVT.

The rearrangement links TRBV9 to TRBJ2-5; 8 nucleotides match TRBD2. The end of the DNA is better explained by TRBJ2-7, so the J call may be wrong. The CDR3 contains 15 residues. Germline loops: CDR1 SGDLS, CDR2 YYNGEE. The CDR3 DNA is TGTGCCAGCAGCGTAGAGGCTAGCGGGTACTACGAGCAGTACTTC. Amino acids: CASSVEASGYYEQYF.

Comment on this clonotype: The junction differs from germline at one of its ends, possibly a read error. The CDR3 DNA sequence: TGTGCCAGCAACCAAGTAGGGGGGATCCAAGAGACCCAGTACTTC. Amino acid sequence: CASNQVGGIQETQYF. The chain couples TRBV4-2 to TRBJ2-5; D might be TRBD1 or TRBD2, each matching 6 bases. The length of the CDR3 is 15 residues. CDR1 is LGHNA, CDR2 YNFKEQ, per germline.

The CDR3 is CASSQELRGLNNEQFF. The DNA of the CDR3 is TGTGCCAGCAGCCAAGAACTGAGGGGGCTTAACAATGAGCAGTTCTTC. This chain links TRBV3-1 with TRBJ2-1; 7 bases align to TRBD1. The CDR3 has 16 residues. Germline trimming cut 0 bases from V and 5 bases from J; bases unmatched to any gene: 7. Looked up from germline, CDR1 is LGHDT and CDR2 is YNNKEL (reference sequence).

This clonotype has only a few counts. This chain connects TRBV7-9 to TRBJ1-1; D gene unclear. Trimming pared 1 base from V and 1 base from J, leaving 10 bases between. The CDR3 has 15 amino acids. CDR1 is SEHNR and CDR2 is FQNEAQ in the germline V gene (reference sequence). This CDR3 is CASSLGWRQNTEAFF. For the CDR3, the DNA is TGTGCCAGCAGCTTAGGATGGCGGCAGAACACTGAAGCTTTCTTT.

The V call is TRBV7-6, the J call TRBJ1-1; the match to TRBD1 covers 9 bases. The CDR3 totals 14 residues. Looked up from germline, CDR1 is SGHVS and CDR2 is FNYEAQ. Losses at the gene ends were 5 bases for V and 10 bases for J; bases not matched to a gene: 11. For the CDR3, the DNA is TGTGCCAGCAGCATACAGGGGGCGCGCCTAGGAGCTTTCTTT. Protein: CASSIQGARLGAFF.

This rearrangement joins TRBV7-9 to TRBJ2-4; 8 nucleotides line up with TRBD1. TRBJ2-7 explains the end of the DNA better; the J call may be wrong. This CDR3 region has 15 residues. Germline lookup yields CDR1 SEHNR and CDR2 FQNEAQ (reference sequence). The chain's CDR3 is CASSPRTGKIYEQYF. In nucleotides, the CDR3 is TGTGCCAGCAGCCCACGGACAGGGAAAATTTACGAGCAGTACTTC.

The chain links TRBV11-1 to TRBJ2-7; D may correspond to TRBD1 or TRBD2 (5 bases each). V was shortened by 5 bases and J by 2 bases, with 19 bases between the two germline ends. Per the germline V gene, CDR1 is SGHAT and CDR2 is FQDESV (reference sequence). This CDR3 spans 16 amino acids. CDR3 loop: CASSLTEGRGPYEQYF. CDR3 sequence (DNA): TGTGCCAGCAGCCTAACCGAGGGGAGAGGGCCCTACGAGCAGTACTTC. The variable domain in full, completed from reference TRBV11-1 and TRBJ2-7, reads EAEVAQSPRYKITEKSQAVAFWCDPISGHATLYWYRQILGQGPELLVQFQDESVVDDSQLPKDRFSAERLKGVDSTLKIQPAELGDSAMYLCASSLTEGRGPYEQYFGPGTRLTVT.

This clonotype was detected a few times. This chain joins TRBV6-5 and TRBJ1-2, with 8 bases aligning to TRBD1. Trimming cost V 9 bases and J 5 bases; bases outside gene matches: 2. Looked up from germline, CDR1 is MNHEY and CDR2 is SVGAGI. The CDR3 runs to 11 residues. Here the CDR3 DNA reads TGTGCCAGGAGGACAGGGTATGGCTACACCTTC. Translated: CARRTGYGYTF.